Each of the 19 T cell receptor beta chains below was sequenced from the same sample in a study of cytomegalovirus exposure and HLA in healthy donors. The PCR contained 60 Vbeta and 13 Jbeta primers. Assay used: immunoSEQ multiplex PCR; TCRdb lists only in-frame clones, some missing. This repertoire shows 170,000 or so clones, roughly 77% found once; its top ten account for 1%. The sample taken for sequencing was PBMCs. Receptor source: a woman aged 45-65 years in good health and CMV-seropositive.

This clone occurred a few times. The chain employs TRBV7-2 and TRBJ1-2; 12 bases align to TRBD1. CDR3 length: 15 residues. The junction had 5 bases not matched to a gene; V was cut back by 4 bases and J by 5 bases. Germline loops: CDR1 SGHTA, CDR2 FQGNSA. In DNA form, the CDR3 reads TGTGCCAGCAGCTCACCGGGACAGGGGGCGTATGGCTACACCTTC. Residues: CASSSPGQGAYGYTF.

CDR3 nucleotide sequence: TGTGCCAGCAGCCGACCCCGGGGGGCGGGCACCGGGGAGCTGTTTTTT. It codes for CASSRPRGAGTGELFF. V and J are TRBV7-2 and TRBJ2-2; the D gene is possibly TRBD2 (7 bases). The CDR3 sequence is 16 residues long. The V end was cut by 5 bases, the J end by 4 bases, with 17 bases between. Germline CDR1 reads SGHTA; CDR2 reads FQGNSA.

The rearrangement joins TRBV18 to TRBJ1-2; D is unresolved. Trimming shortened V by 1 base and J by 6 bases, and 9 bases separated the two germline ends. The CDR3 runs to 13 residues. Germline V gene lookup returns CDR1 KGHSH and CDR2 LQKENI. The CDR3 sequence: CASSPRSEDGYTF. The CDR3, as DNA: TGTGCCAGCTCACCACGATCAGAGGATGGCTACACCTTC.

CDR3 in DNA: TGCGCCAGCAGCCCTACTAGGGGGGGCTATGGCTACACCTTC. Protein: CASSPTRGGYGYTF. The chain couples TRBV4-3 to TRBJ1-2; the D gene is possibly TRBD1 (6 bases). V lost 4 bases, J lost 4 bases, and 13 bases lay in between. The CDR3 covers 14 residues. CDR1 is LGHNA, CDR2 YSLEER, per germline.

The CDR3 here is CASSESPGWGNTIYF. Written as DNA, the CDR3 is TGTGCCAGCAGTGAGTCCCCCGGGTGGGGAAACACCATATATTTT. The gene calls are TRBV6-1 and TRBJ1-3, with no clear D. Germline V lookup: CDR1 MNHNS, CDR2 SASEGT. V was cut by 3 bases and J by 4 bases, with 13 bases left in between. The CDR3 consists of 15 residues.

The V call is TRBV28, the J call TRBJ1-5, with TRBD1 as a possible D gene (5 bases). Trimming took off 7 bases at V and 7 bases at J, with 14 bases between the two ends. The germline CDR1 and CDR2 sequences are MDHEN and SYDVKM. The CDR3 extends over 13 amino acids. The CDR3 bases are TGTGCCAGCACAACCCTTCAGGGCCAGCCCCAGCATTTT. It specifies CASTTLQGQPQHF.

The J gene is TRBJ2-7, the V gene TRBV4-3, with 10 bases matching TRBD1. This CDR3 contains 15 residues. Germline V gene sequence: CDR1 LGHNA, CDR2 YSLEER. The V segment lost 0 bases and the J segment 7 bases; nucleotides outside the gene matches: 6. CDR3 loop: CASSQDPGQGYEQYF. The CDR3 DNA reads TGCGCCAGCAGCCAAGATCCGGGACAGGGGTATGAGCAGTACTTC.

The chain employs TRBV7-2 and TRBJ1-4; D may be TRBD1 (6 bases). The CDR3 is made up of 15 amino acids. V lost 3 bases to trimming and J lost 7 bases, with 15 bases between them. The germline CDR1 and CDR2 sequences are SGHTA and FQGNSA. CDR3 sequence reads: CASSLMGQGSEKLFF. CDR3 nucleotide sequence: TGTGCCAGCAGCTTGATGGGGCAGGGGAGTGAAAAACTGTTTTTT.

This clone has just a few counts. The rearrangement joins TRBV4-1 to TRBJ2-7; 7 bases align to TRBD1. The CDR3 sequence is 13 residues long. Unmatched junction bases numbered 4, after V lost 1 base and J lost 7 bases. In germline, CDR1 is MGHRA, CDR2 YSYEKL. The CDR3 nucleotides are TGCGCCAGCAGCCAAGTGGGACAGTCAGAGCAGTACTTC. The encoded protein is CASSQVGQSEQYF.

This clone was seen a few times. J is TRBJ1-6 and V is TRBV28; no firm D call. The length of the CDR3 is 14 residues. Germline-derived CDR1 and CDR2 are MDHEN and SYDVKM. V lost 2 bases and J lost 9, with 11 bases in between. The CDR3 protein is CASSLREVVSPLHF. The CDR3 DNA is TGTGCCAGCAGTTTAAGGGAGGTTGTTTCACCCCTCCACTTT.

CDR3: CASSFLSGYEQYF. The CDR3 DNA reads TGTGCCAGCAGTTTCTTATCAGGCTACGAGCAGTACTTC. V is TRBV27 and J is TRBJ2-7; D not resolved. Germline CDR1 is MNHEY and CDR2 is SMNVEV (reference sequence). This CDR3 comprises 13 residues. V gave up 3 bases and J gave up 3 bases, with 9 bases separating them.

The chain recombines TRBV18 with TRBJ1-6, with TRBD1 matching over 9 bases. CDR1 and CDR2 (germline): KGHSH, LQKENI. V was pared by 0 bases and J by 8 bases, with 8 bases of the junction left unmatched. The CDR3 consists of 17 residues. For the CDR3, the DNA is TGTGCCAGCTCACCACCGAAGGGACAGGGTATCCATTCACCCCTCCACTTT. It is translated as CASSPPKGQGIHSPLHF.

The CDR3 DNA follows: TGTGCCAGCAGAAGCGGGAGGGGCCGAGAGACCCAGTACTTC. Translating it yields CASRSGRGRETQYF. This chain links TRBV6-1 with TRBJ2-5, with TRBD2 matching 10 bases. V gave up 6 bases and J gave up 4 bases; unmatched junction bases: 5. Per the germline V gene, CDR1 is MNHNS and CDR2 is SASEGT. The CDR3 sequence is 14 residues long.

This rearrangement joins TRBV2 to TRBJ1-1; D call uncertain. The V end lost 8 bases, the J end lost 4 bases, and 8 bases lay between the germline ends. The V gene's germline CDR1 is SNHLY and CDR2 FYNNEI. This CDR3 contains 11 residues. The CDR3 bases are TGTGCCAGCGAACGGAGCACTGAAGCTTTCTTT. This sequence encodes CASERSTEAFF.

This chain uses TRBV6-5 with TRBJ1-1; no reliable D call. There are 13 residues in the CDR3. Germline V gene sequence: CDR1 MNHEY, CDR2 SVGAGI. V dropped 6 bases and J dropped 1 base, with 9 bases sitting between them. CDR3 DNA: TGTGCCAGCAGCCGAACATGGAACACTGAAGCTTTCTTT. It specifies CASSRTWNTEAFF.

The chain recombines TRBV29-1 with TRBJ1-1; D is uncertain. V lost 4 bases and J lost 11, with 14 bases in between. Germline V gene lookup returns CDR1 SQVTM and CDR2 ANQGSEA. CDR3 length equals 11 residues. This CDR3 is CSVVRGGFAFF. The CDR3 nucleotides read TGCAGCGTTGTTCGGGGAGGGTTTGCTTTCTTT. The variable domain in full, completed from reference TRBV29-1 and TRBJ1-1, reads SAVISQKPSRDICQRGTSLTIQCQVDSQVTMMFWYRQQPGQSLTLIATANQGSEATYESGFVIDKFPISRPNLTFSTLTVSNMSPEDSSIYLCSVVRGGFAFFGQGTRLTVV.

J is TRBJ2-2 and V is TRBV10-3; 7 positions agree with TRBD2. CDR3 length equals 15 residues. The trim removed 6 bases at V and 3 bases at J, leaving 7 bases unmatched. The germline CDR1 and CDR2 sequences are ENHRY and SYGVKD. The CDR3 loop reads CAIRSGTRDTGELFF. The DNA of the CDR3 is TGTGCCATCAGAAGCGGGACGAGGGACACCGGGGAGCTGTTTTTT.

This sequence joins TRBV6-5 and TRBJ1-3; the D is unclear. This CDR3 is built from 13 residues. Germline CDR1 MNHEY, CDR2 SVGAGI. Trimming cost V 6 bases and J 0 bases, with 6 bases left between them. The CDR3 nucleotides read TGTGCCAGCAGCCTCTTCTCTGGAAACACCATATATTTT. It encodes CASSLFSGNTIYF.

V gene TRBV7-2 combines with J gene TRBJ2-3, with TRBD2 as a possible D gene (7 bases). The CDR3 spans 18 residues. Germline V gene data show CDR1 as SGHTA and CDR2 as FQGNSA. V gave up 2 bases and J gave up 4 bases, with 22 bases separating them. The CDR3 here is CASSLIPTGGGSSDTQYF. In DNA, the CDR3 is TGTGCCAGCAGCTTAATCCCGACCGGGGGCGGGAGCTCAGATACGCAGTATTTT.